The following is a T cell receptor beta chain sequence with its context. Its specificity is not known. cDNA molecules, individually, were tagged with unique molecular identifiers. TCRdb reanalysed the 5' RACE reads using MiXCR and keeps one entry per CDR3 protein. The table records 100,000 to 150,000 distinct CDR3 sequences, 14% to 15% of them present only once. Germline CDR1 SQVTM, CDR2 ANQGSEA. The CDR3 is 11 amino acids. V lost 5 bases, J lost 2 bases, and 3 bases lay in between. This entry belongs to a study of early T cells in non-severe SARS-CoV-2 infection. Overall study context: Unsorted whole blood bulk RNA was sequenced, with unpaired chains. Whole-study results and caveats: In VDJdb matching, anti-spike CD8 responses were favored while private and CD4 specificities went missing.

The sequence was collected from an adult who was a healthcare worker with PCR-confirmed SARS-CoV-2 infection or an uninfected control (not recorded which). V gene TRBV29-1 combines with J gene TRBJ2-2; no clear D gene. Input material: whole blood. In DNA, the CDR3 is TGCAGCGTTCGCAACACCGGGGAGCTGTTTTTT. Translated, it gives CSVRNTGELFF.